This T cell receptor (beta chain) derives from a study of technical replicates of blood from several donors. Trimming cost V 5 bases and J 1 base; bases outside gene matches: 1. Germline V gene sequence: CDR1 SNHLY, CDR2 FYNNEI. The CDR3 extends over 13 amino acids. Profiled with immunoSEQ multiplex PCR; TCRdb holds only in-frame clones, not every one. Of around 70,000 clones listed, around 97% were seen once; the top ten hold 0.21%. The sample taken for sequencing was T cells isolated from PBMCs. This chain connects TRBV2 to TRBJ1-1; 7 bases are a match to TRBD1. This receptor was obtained from a human donor in good health. The CDR3 DNA sequence: TGTGCCAGCAGTAGGACAGGGAACACTGAAGCTTTCTTT. It specifies CASSRTGNTEAFF.